This T cell receptor (beta chain) is from a study of T cell repertoires in cytomegalovirus infection. For the study at large: TCR beta signatures that were public indicated CMV infection and matching HLA type.

Using its own MiXCR run on the reads, TCRdb lists one record per CDR3 protein. Of about a million distinct CDR3 sequences listed, approximately 31% are singletons. The table lists this clonotype with a few counts. Its cognate antigen is unknown. Looked up from germline, CDR1 is MNHEY and CDR2 is SVGEGT. The CDR3 length is 16 residues. The V and J ends lost 6 bases and 6 bases, in that order; junction bases with no gene match: 15. The rearrangement links TRBV6-2 or TRBV6-3 to TRBJ2-3; 7 bases align to TRBD1. This sequence was found in a human donor in good health (CMV status not recorded). Some clones in this sample may be carry-over from other donors' samples. The material sequenced was cultured CD8+ T cells from PBMCs, taken from culture after CMV antigen stimulation. In DNA, the CDR3 is TGTGCCAGCAGGCCCTCACAGGGGAAGCTACGGGATACGCAGTATTTT. This translates into CASRPSQGKLRDTQYF.